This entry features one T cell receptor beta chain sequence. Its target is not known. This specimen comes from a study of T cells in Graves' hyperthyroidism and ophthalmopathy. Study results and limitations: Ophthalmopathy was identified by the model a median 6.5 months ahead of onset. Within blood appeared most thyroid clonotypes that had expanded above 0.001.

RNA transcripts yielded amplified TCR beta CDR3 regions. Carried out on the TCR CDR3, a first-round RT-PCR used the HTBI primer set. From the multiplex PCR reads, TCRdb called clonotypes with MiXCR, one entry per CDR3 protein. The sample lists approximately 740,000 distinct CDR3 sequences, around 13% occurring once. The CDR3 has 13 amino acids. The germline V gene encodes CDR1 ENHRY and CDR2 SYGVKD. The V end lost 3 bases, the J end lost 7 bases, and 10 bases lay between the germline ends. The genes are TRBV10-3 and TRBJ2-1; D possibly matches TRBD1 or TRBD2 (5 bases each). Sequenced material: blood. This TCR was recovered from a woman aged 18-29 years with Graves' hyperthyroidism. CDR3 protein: CAISELWGNEQFF. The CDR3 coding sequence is TGTGCCATCAGTGAATTATGGGGGAATGAGCAGTTCTTC.